The rows below give T cell receptor beta chains drawn from one sample of a study of prognosis after radiotherapy for stage I lung cancer. One entry per CDR3 protein, called by TCRdb with MiXCR from the multiplex PCR reads. The sample records about 12,000 distinct CDR3 sequences, approximately 40% being singletons. The source material was PBMCs, sampled before or after stereotactic body radiation therapy (not recorded which). All receptors derive from a donor aged 50 or older with non-small cell lung cancer. CDR3s include the opening cysteine and the closing phenylalanine or tryptophan. Each record gives: V gene, J gene, D gene, clone size, CDR3 length, CDR3 protein, CDR3 DNA. D genes are given only for firm matches. Size values are once, few and many counts, or a class for expanded clones, and some rows have none.

>TRBV2|TRBJ1-2|NA|many|13
CATREFPRYGYTF
TGTGCCACAAGAGAATTCCCTAGGTATGGCTACACCTTC
>TRBV7-3|TRBJ2-6|NA|many|13
CASGATGANVLTF
TGTGCCAGCGGGGCAACTGGGGCCAACGTCCTGACTTTC
>TRBV20-1|TRBJ2-1|TRBD2|many|16
CSARVRREGPVYEQFF
TGCAGTGCTAGAGTAAGGCGGGAGGGCCCCGTTTATGAGCAGTTCTTC
>TRBV6-1|TRBJ2-3|NA|once|14
CASSGERYTDTQYF
TGCGCCAGCAGCGGTGAAAGGTATACAGATACGCAGTATTTT
>TRBV10-3|TRBJ2-6|NA|NA|18
CTASEFSMPVPGANVLTF
TGTACCGCCAGCGAGTTCAGTATGCCGGTGCCTGGGGCCAACGTCCTGACTTTC
>TRBV20-1|TRBJ1-6|NA|many|15
CSARFPGAYNSPLHF
TGCAGTGCTAGATTCCCAGGTGCCTATAATTCACCCCTCCACTTT
>TRBV9|TRBJ2-5|TRBD1|many|15
CASSETGTGWETQYF
TGTGCCAGCAGTGAAACAGGGACAGGGTGGGAGACCCAGTACTTC
>TRBV15|TRBJ2-3|NA|NA|16
CATSRSLSGGPDTQYF
TGTGCCACCAGCAGGAGCCTATCGGGTGGGCCAGATACGCAGTATTTT
>TRBV9|TRBJ1-5|NA|many|14
CASSVDLFSEPQHF
TGTGCCAGCAGCGTAGATCTGTTCTCGGAGCCCCAGCATTTT
>TRBV6-1|TRBJ2-3|TRBD2|NA|18
CASSSAIFSGWYTDTQYF
TGTGCCAGCAGTTCAGCCATCTTTAGCGGGTGGTACACAGATACGCAGTATTTT
>TRBV29-1|TRBJ1-2|TRBD1|many|13
CSVAPGQGRGYTF
TGCAGCGTTGCGCCGGGACAGGGGCGCGGCTACACCTTC
>TRBV5-8|TRBJ1-5|NA|NA|15
CASSPTGYSNQPQHF
TGTGCCAGCAGTCCCACAGGGTATAGCAATCAGCCCCAGCATTTT
>TRBV28|TRBJ2-7|TRBD1|medium-sized|15
CASGRTGAKSYEQYF
TGTGCCAGCGGCCGTACAGGGGCGAAATCCTACGAGCAGTACTTC
>TRBV6-5|TRBJ1-6|NA|NA|13
CASSFGDNSPLHF
TGTGCCAGCAGTTTCGGGGATAATTCACCCCTCCACTTT
>TRBV27|TRBJ1-2|NA|once|12
CASSTAFEGYTF
TGTGCCAGCAGTACTGCCTTTGAGGGCTACACCTTC
>TRBV20-1|TRBJ2-3|NA|medium-sized|10
CSSWDEGQYF
TGCAGTTCCTGGGACGAAGGGCAGTATTTT
>TRBV11-2|TRBJ2-7|NA|many|15
CASSSNPGYRYEQYF
TGTGCCAGCAGCTCCAACCCGGGTTACCGCTACGAGCAGTACTTC
>TRBV30|TRBJ1-6|TRBD1|once|15
CAWSSRGQGDSPLHF
TGTGCCTGGAGCAGTCGGGGACAGGGAGATTCACCCCTCCACTTT
>TRBV9|TRBJ2-7|TRBD1|many|14
CASSATGGIYEQYF
TGTGCCAGCAGCGCAACAGGGGGAATCTACGAGCAGTACTTC
>TRBV7-2|TRBJ2-3|NA|NA|15
CASSLEGASADTQYF
TGTGCCAGCAGCTTAGAGGGTGCCAGCGCAGATACGCAGTATTTT
>TRBV5-1|TRBJ2-7|TRBD1|many|13
CASSWTGAVEQYF
TGCGCCAGCAGCTGGACAGGGGCGGTCGAGCAGTACTTC
>TRBV27|TRBJ1-2|NA|NA|15
CASSSGGLPYYGYTF
TGTGCCAGCAGTTCCGGGGGACTCCCCTACTATGGCTACACCTTC
>TRBV12-3/TRBV12-4|TRBJ2-7|NA|medium-sized|12
CASSLFGGEQYF
TGTGCCAGCAGTTTGTTCGGGGGCGAGCAGTACTTC
>TRBV5-1|TRBJ2-5|TRBD1|many|16
CASGTGGILYQETQYF
TGCGCCAGCGGGACAGGGGGAATTTTGTACCAAGAGACCCAGTACTTC
>TRBV7-2|TRBJ2-3|NA|many|13
CASSLSWGDTQYF
TGTGCCAGCAGCCTAAGTTGGGGAGATACGCAGTATTTT
>TRBV6-5|TRBJ1-2|NA|medium-sized|16
CASSYPDSPMAFGYTF
TGTGCCAGCAGTTATCCTGACAGCCCTATGGCTTTTGGCTACACCTTC
>TRBV6-2/TRBV6-3|TRBJ2-1|TRBD2|NA|13
CASSFNRGLGKIF
TGTGCCAGCAGCTTTAATAGGGGACTAGGTAAGATCTTC
>TRBV7-3|TRBJ2-6|NA|NA|16
CASSSRWGSGANVLTF
TGTGCCAGCAGCTCCCGATGGGGGTCTGGGGCCAACGTCCTGACTTTC
>TRBV5-1|TRBJ2-3|NA|many|16
CASSLDSGFSTDTQYF
TGCGCCAGCAGCTTGGATTCGGGGTTCAGCACAGATACGCAGTATTTT
>TRBV11-2|TRBJ2-2|NA|medium-sized|16
CASSRSTGLNTGELFF
TGTGCCAGCAGCCGGTCGACGGGACTTAACACCGGGGAGCTGTTTTTT
>TRBV20-1|TRBJ2-7|NA|once|15
CSAPGTKDASYEQYF
TGCAGTGCTCCCGGGACAAAAGATGCCTCCTACGAGCAGTACTTC
>TRBV13|TRBJ2-3|NA|NA|14
CASSSGTSADTQYF
TGTGCCAGCAGCTCCGGGACCTCAGCAGATACGCAGTATTTT
>TRBV6-2/TRBV6-3|TRBJ2-1|TRBD1|once|20
CASSPGTGGYGRAWDPEQFF
TGTGCCAGCAGTCCCGGGACAGGGGGTTACGGGAGGGCCTGGGATCCTGAGCAGTTCTTC
>TRBV6-1|TRBJ1-2|NA|NA|16
CASSKQTRTANYVYTF
TGTGCCAGCAGTAAACAGACCAGGACCGCTAATTATGTCTACACCTTC
>TRBV7-2|TRBJ1-3|NA|once|15
CASSLIAGVGNTIYF
TGTGCCAGCAGCTTAATAGCGGGGGTCGGAAACACCATATATTTT
>TRBV5-1|TRBJ2-1|TRBD2|many|15
CASSLAGESYNEQFF
TGCGCCAGCTCCCTAGCGGGAGAATCGTACAATGAGCAGTTCTTC
>TRBV6-1|TRBJ1-5|NA|NA|16
CASSPSSRAVSQPQHF
TGTGCCAGCAGTCCTTCAAGCAGGGCGGTTAGTCAGCCCCAGCATTTT
>TRBV10-3|TRBJ2-6|NA|NA|18
CAISGTGTSVSGANFLTF
TGTGCCATCAGTGGTACCGGGACATCTGTCTCTGGGGCCAACTTCCTGACTTTC
>TRBV6-2/TRBV6-3|TRBJ2-7|NA|NA|15
CASSYESGFPYEQYF
TGTGCCAGCAGTTACGAATCGGGGTTCCCCTACGAGCAGTACTTC
>TRBV28|TRBJ2-7|NA|few|14
CASSTDREVMEQYF
TGTGCCAGCAGCACAGACAGGGAGGTGATGGAGCAGTACTTC
>TRBV2|TRBJ2-3|TRBD1|once|14
CASRGGRDTDTQYF
TGTGCCAGCAGAGGGGGCCGGGACACAGATACGCAGTATTTT
>TRBV11-3|TRBJ2-1|TRBD2|many|15
CASSSRESSHNEQFF
TGTGCCAGCAGTTCGCGGGAGAGCTCCCACAATGAGCAGTTCTTC
>TRBV27|TRBJ1-2|NA|NA|17
CASSSSADRRYNYGYTF
TGTGCCAGCAGTTCATCTGCCGACAGGCGCTATAACTATGGCTACACCTTC
>TRBV6-1|TRBJ2-1|NA|NA|14
CASSANHTRPEQFF
TGTGCCAGCAGTGCCAACCATACTAGACCTGAGCAGTTCTTC
>TRBV7-2|TRBJ1-5|NA|NA|18
CASSSGRLLWGRNQPQHF
TGTGCCAGCAGCTCCGGTCGACTTTTGTGGGGGAGGAATCAGCCCCAGCATTTT
>TRBV12-3/TRBV12-4|TRBJ1-1|NA|NA|12
CASSYSFTEAFF
TGTGCCAGCAGCTACAGCTTCACTGAAGCTTTCTTT
>TRBV3-1|TRBJ2-3|NA|many|12
CASRRGDGTQYF
TGTGCCAGCAGGAGAGGGGATGGTACGCAGTATTTT